Presented here are 22 T cell receptor beta chains from one specimen sequenced in a study of blood T cells in healthy people across ages. Primers used in a second PCR of roughly 6 to 11 cycles were a sample-barcoded 5' primer and a J-beta primer mix. TCRdb reprocessed the 5' RACE reads with MiXCR, giving one entry per CDR3 protein. The sample contains a few hundred thousand distinct CDR3 sequences, about 55% of which appear only once. The sample taken for sequencing was blood. These TCRs come from a man between 60 and 75 years old in good health.

This clonotype was recorded at least ten times. This chain uses TRBV7-2 with TRBJ2-6, with no clear D. The CDR3 extends over 14 amino acids. V was shortened by 1 base and J by 2 bases, with 3 bases between the two germline ends. The germline V gene has CDR1 SGHTA and CDR2 FQGNSA. The chain's CDR3 is CASSLGAGANVLTF. In nucleotides, the CDR3 is TGTGCCAGCAGCTTAGGGGCTGGGGCCAACGTCCTGACTTTC.

CDR3 residues: CASSPIISPSNEQFF. The DNA of the CDR3 is TGTGCCAGCAGCCCCATAATCTCCCCCTCGAATGAGCAGTTCTTC. V is TRBV13 and J is TRBJ2-1; D unresolved. V was pared by 5 bases and J by 7 bases, with 18 bases between. Germline V lookup: CDR1 PRHDT, CDR2 FYEKMQ (reference sequence). This CDR3 has 15 residues.

The table lists this clonotype with a few counts. This rearrangement joins TRBV2 to TRBJ1-1, with D hard to call. V lost 3 bases, J lost 5 bases, and 7 bases lay in between. CDR1 and CDR2 from the germline V gene are SNHLY and FYNNEI. This CDR3 has 12 amino acids. CDR3 residues: CASSDLGTEAFF. In DNA, the CDR3 is TGTGCCAGCAGTGATTTAGGAACTGAAGCTTTCTTT.

Ten or more counts support this clonotype. The chain employs TRBV21-1 and TRBJ2-5. TRBV21-1 is a pseudogene locus. This CDR3 contains 15 residues. The CDR3 spells CASSKPPVWRETQYF. The CDR3 nucleotides read TGTGCCAGCAGCAAACCGCCAGTTTGGCGGGAGACCCAGTACTTC.

Turning to this clonotype: Being one base from a much bigger clone, this may be a read error. The J gene is TRBJ2-5, the V gene TRBV6-2 or TRBV6-3; the D gene could be TRBD1 or TRBD2 (5 bases each). The J call may be wrong; the DNA end is better matched by TRBJ2-7. This CDR3 comprises 14 residues. Germline lookup yields CDR1 MNHEY and CDR2 SVGEGT. The DNA for the CDR3 is TGTACCAGCATCAAGGGACGGTCGAGGGACGAGCAGTACTTC. This encodes CTSIKGRSRDEQYF.

The gene calls are TRBV28 and TRBJ2-1, with TRBD2 matching over 9 bases. The germline V gene encodes CDR1 MDHEN and CDR2 SYDVKM. Trimming cost V 11 bases and J 1 base; bases outside gene matches: 24. The CDR3 runs to 20 residues. The CDR3 bases are TGTGCCGGCACCGTTATGGCCCGGGGCGGGGGGGCGAAGTCCTACAATGAGCAGTTCTTC. Translating gives CAGTVMARGGGAKSYNEQFF. Based on the CDR3 plus reference TRBV28 and TRBJ2-1, the full variable domain is DVKVTQSSRYLVKRTGEKVFLECVQDMDHENMFWYRQDPGLGLRLIYFSYDVKMKEKGDIPEGYSVSREKKERFSLILESASTNQTSMYLCAGTVMARGGGAKSYNEQFFGPGTRLTVL.

This clonotype was picked up one time. The chain has TRBV12-3 or TRBV12-4 and TRBJ1-1; tentative D call: TRBD1 (5 bases). V lost 1 base and J lost 8, with 17 bases in between. The CDR3 has 15 amino acids. Here the CDR3 reads CASSLGGAGRREAFF. CDR3 DNA: TGTGCCAGCAGTTTAGGAGGCGCAGGGAGGAGGGAAGCTTTCTTT.

This clonotype was seen ten or more times. The rearrangement links TRBV7-2 to TRBJ2-7; no firm D call. Germline values: CDR1 SGHTA, CDR2 FQGNSA. The CDR3 is made up of 13 amino acids. Trimming stripped 1 base from V and 7 bases from J, with 11 bases between. The CDR3 protein is CASSLGGVREQYF. The CDR3 bases are TGTGCCAGCAGCTTAGGTGGGGTCCGAGAGCAGTACTTC.

The rearrangement links TRBV12-3 or TRBV12-4 to TRBJ1-5; 7 positions match TRBD1. The CDR3 is 15 residues long. After removal of 6 bases from V and 5 bases from J, the junction contained 10 bases not matched to a gene. The CDR3 DNA reads TGTGCCAGCAGCCCTTTCGGACAGGTTGATCAGCCCCAGCATTTT. It is translated as CASSPFGQVDQPQHF.

CDR3 sequence reads: CASSLTGGPHEQYF. DNA of the CDR3: TGTGCCAGCAGCCTTACAGGGGGGCCCCACGAGCAGTACTTC. J is TRBJ2-4 and V is TRBV7-2, with 8 bases aligning to TRBD1. The J call is uncertain, as TRBJ2-7 better fits the DNA end. This CDR3 has 14 amino acids. CDR1 is SGHTA and CDR2 is FQGNSA in the germline V gene.

This clonotype was counted between two and nine times. CDR3 sequence (DNA): TGCAGTGCTAGAGAGGACGCGTTCGGCTACACCTTC. Its protein is CSAREDAFGYTF. The chain joins TRBV20-1 to TRBJ1-2; no clear D. The germline V and J ends were trimmed by 0 bases and 8 bases, with 10 bases remaining between them. There are 12 residues in the CDR3. The germline V gene has CDR1 DFQATT and CDR2 SNEGSKA (reference sequence).

The genes are TRBV6-2 or TRBV6-3 and TRBJ2-4, with 10 bases fitting TRBD2. Germline V CDR1 and CDR2: MNHEY, SVGEGT. The junction had 9 bases not matched to a gene; V was cut back by 9 bases and J by 1 base. This CDR3 has 16 residues. CDR3 sequence reads: CASQREGTFAKNIQYF. The CDR3 bases are TGTGCCAGTCAGCGGGAGGGTACCTTTGCCAAAAACATTCAGTACTTC.

This chain connects TRBV20-1 to TRBJ2-7, with D hard to call. CDR1 is DFQATT, CDR2 SNEGSKA, per germline (reference sequence). The CDR3 runs to 12 residues. V gave up 1 base and J gave up 0 bases, with 4 bases separating them. The CDR3 protein is CSARGGSYEQYF. CDR3 sequence (DNA): TGCAGTGCTAGAGGGGGCTCCTACGAGCAGTACTTC.

The chain joins TRBV24-1 to TRBJ1-2, with 8 bases lining up with TRBD1. The CDR3 is made up of 15 amino acids. J gave up 5 bases and V 0 bases, and 4 bases lay outside the gene matches. Germline CDR1 reads KGHDR; CDR2 reads SFDVKD. The CDR3 region is CATSDLRTGPYGYTF. The CDR3 nucleotides are TGTGCCACCAGTGATTTGCGGACAGGGCCTTATGGCTACACCTTC.

The rearrangement joins TRBV27 to TRBJ2-3; 7 nucleotides line up with TRBD1. With V trimmed by 0 bases and J by 5 bases, 8 bases remained unmatched. This CDR3 is built from 16 residues. Per germline, CDR1 MNHEY and CDR2 SMNVEV (reference sequence). Written as DNA, the CDR3 is TGTGCCAGCAGTTTATCGAGACAGGGTTTAGTAGATACGCAGTATTTT. Amino acid sequence: CASSLSRQGLVDTQYF.

This clonotype was counted only a few times. The rearrangement joins TRBV20-1 to TRBJ2-1, with TRBD1 identical over 9 bases. This CDR3 contains 17 residues. Trimming took 5 bases from V and 9 from J; bases not matched to a gene: 20. CDR1 DFQATT and CDR2 SNEGSKA come from the germline V gene (reference sequence). CDR3 DNA sequence: TGCAGTGCTTCGGACCCGCGAGGACAGGGGAGGGGTGGTGAGCAGTTCTTC. Translated: CSASDPRGQGRGGEQFF.

This clonotype occurred a few times. The V call is TRBV10-3, the J call TRBJ2-7, with D possibly TRBD1 on 6 matching bases. Trimming cost V 0 bases and J 3 bases, with 12 bases left between them. This CDR3 is 15 amino acids long. From germline, CDR1 is ENHRY and CDR2 SYGVKD. The CDR3 spells CAISESTGPFYEQYF. The DNA for the CDR3 is TGTGCCATCAGTGAGTCGACAGGACCCTTCTACGAGCAGTACTTC.

The chain uses TRBV12-3 or TRBV12-4 and TRBJ2-3; TRBD2 agrees at 10 bases. V lost 5 bases to trimming and J lost 1 base; unmatched junction nucleotides: 6. The CDR3 is 16 residues long. In DNA, the CDR3 is TGTGCCAGCAGTCACGCACTAGCGGGACGCACAGATACGCAGTATTTT. It codes for CASSHALAGRTDTQYF.

The rearrangement joins TRBV9 to TRBJ2-7, with a weak D call TRBD2 (5 bases). The V end lost 3 bases, the J end lost 5 bases, and 15 bases lay between the germline ends. The germline gives CDR1 SGDLS, CDR2 YYNGEE. The CDR3 loop spans 14 amino acids. The CDR3 nucleotides read TGTGCCAGCAGCGGAGACTCATGGCGGGACGAGCAGTACTTC. Translated: CASSGDSWRDEQYF.

The chain joins TRBV12-3 or TRBV12-4 to TRBJ2-1; 9 bases line up with TRBD1. Unmatched junction bases numbered 11, after V lost 6 bases and J lost 8 bases. The CDR3 consists of 15 residues. The CDR3 spells CASRPTGTGIHEQFF. The CDR3 DNA reads TGTGCCAGCAGACCTACCGGGACAGGGATCCATGAGCAGTTCTTC.

The chain couples TRBV27 to TRBJ2-5; possibly TRBD1 for D (6 bases). The V end was cut by 5 bases, the J end by 7 bases, with 17 bases between. CDR1 and CDR2 (germline): MNHEY, SMNVEV (reference sequence). CDR3 size: 14 residues. CDR3 loop: CASSPRGGVGTQYF. CDR3 DNA: TGTGCCAGCAGTCCTCGAGGGGGTGTGGGGACCCAGTACTTC.

This chain links TRBV7-2 with TRBJ2-1, with 9 bases that match TRBD1. With V trimmed by 1 base and J by 9 bases, 7 bases remained unmatched. Germline V CDR1 and CDR2: SGHTA, FQGNSA. CDR3 length equals 15 residues. CDR3 sequence (DNA): TGTGCCAGCAGCTTAGGCGGACAGGGGTTGGGTGAGCAGTTCTTC. It translates to CASSLGGQGLGEQFF.